This T cell receptor beta chain stems from a study of blood T cells in healthy people across ages. On the study more broadly: Capture by template switching was about one barcoded beta molecule per two T cells. Whole-study findings and limits: Per million T cells, TCR beta diversity dropped about linearly as age rose. PBMC samples, being unsorted, prevented any conclusive comparison of naive and antigen-experienced cells.

Comments on this clonotype: The antigen remains unidentified.

Ranging in age from about 6 to 90, the donors were healthy Caucasian individuals from Russia. A J-beta primer mix and a sample-barcoded 5' primer were used in a second PCR of about 7 to 12 cycles. Via MiXCR, TCRdb re-called the 5' RACE reads, giving one row per CDR3 protein. The top ten hold 15% to 20% of the sample, which has more than 800,000 distinct CDR3 sequences, 35% to 55% seen once. Trimming took off 8 bases at V and 2 bases at J, with 15 bases between the two ends. Per germline, CDR1 LNHDA and CDR2 SQIVND (reference sequence). The CDR3 length is 14 residues. The chain uses TRBV19 and TRBJ2-5; D is perhaps TRBD2 (6 bases). This TCR was sampled from a woman aged 55-69 years in good health. The sample comprised blood. DNA for the CDR3: TGTGCCAGTTCAATAGCGGTAATACAAGAGACCCAGTACTTC. Protein: CASSIAVIQETQYF.